This T cell receptor beta chain was captured in a study of T-cell memory formation after mild COVID-19. Study-level points and caveats: Researchers report contracting CD4+ clones mostly in CM and EM, with CD8+ clones in EMRA.

Libraries for TCRalpha and TCRbeta carried sample barcodes and unique molecular identifiers via 5'RACE. TCRdb analysed the 5' RACE reads with MiXCR anew, one entry per CDR3 protein. The data hold roughly 310,000 distinct CDR3 sequences, with approximately 16% observed a single time. This clonotype was observed a few times. Its target is not known. Germline-derived CDR1 and CDR2 are MNHEY and SVGEGT. The CDR3 consists of 15 residues. With 4 bases removed from V and 5 bases from J, the gap between germline ends came to 17 bases. The clonotype originates from a young man who had mild COVID-19 (a few samples of this study predate the infection). Cell type and time point are not known. The J gene is TRBJ2-5, the V gene TRBV6-2 or TRBV6-3, with D possibly TRBD2 on 6 matching bases. The specimen sequenced was PBMCs or a T cell subset sorted from them (not recorded which). The CDR3 spells CASSFPVAVGETQYF. The DNA of the CDR3 is TGTGCCAGCAGTTTCCCGGTAGCGGTTGGGGAGACCCAGTACTTC.